A few counts support the clone carrying this TCR beta chain. Its specificity is unknown. Primed by a sample-barcoded 5' primer and a J-beta primer mix, a second PCR proceeded for 7 to 11 cycles. TCRdb ran MiXCR on the 5' RACE reads and lists one entry per CDR3 protein. The top ten hold around 20% of the sample, which has hundreds of thousands of distinct CDR3 sequences, roughly 64% seen once. The germline V gene encodes CDR1 MNHEY and CDR2 SMNVEV (reference sequence). The CDR3 runs to 13 residues. J lost 14 bases, V lost 3 bases, and 9 bases had no gene match. This sample is part of a study of blood T cells in healthy people across ages. General study results and limits: One million T cells yielded diversity estimates that were considered underestimates.

Per-sample PBMC isolation yielded at least 6.5 million cells. This TCR came from a man aged 30 to 45 in good health. Sequenced sample: blood. The chain carries TRBV27 and TRBJ2-1; 8 bases align to TRBD2. The CDR3 protein is CASSLGREGLEFF. The CDR3 DNA follows: TGTGCCAGCAGTTTGGGCCGGGAGGGCCTGGAGTTCTTC.